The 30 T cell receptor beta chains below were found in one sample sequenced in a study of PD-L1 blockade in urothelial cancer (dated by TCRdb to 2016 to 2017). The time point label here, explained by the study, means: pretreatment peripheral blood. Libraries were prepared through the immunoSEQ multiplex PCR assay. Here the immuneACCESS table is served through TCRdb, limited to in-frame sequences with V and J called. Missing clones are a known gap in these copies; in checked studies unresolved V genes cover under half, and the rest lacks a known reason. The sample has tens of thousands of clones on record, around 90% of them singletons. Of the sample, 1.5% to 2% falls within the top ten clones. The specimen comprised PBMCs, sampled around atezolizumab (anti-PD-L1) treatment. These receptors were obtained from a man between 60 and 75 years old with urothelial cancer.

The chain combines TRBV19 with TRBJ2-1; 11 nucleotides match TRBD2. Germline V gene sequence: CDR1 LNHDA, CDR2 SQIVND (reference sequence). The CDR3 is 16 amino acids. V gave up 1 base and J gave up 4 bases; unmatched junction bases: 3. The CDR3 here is CASSIATSGKYNEQFF. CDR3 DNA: TGTGCCAGTAGTATAGCGACTAGCGGGAAATACAATGAGCAGTTCTTC.

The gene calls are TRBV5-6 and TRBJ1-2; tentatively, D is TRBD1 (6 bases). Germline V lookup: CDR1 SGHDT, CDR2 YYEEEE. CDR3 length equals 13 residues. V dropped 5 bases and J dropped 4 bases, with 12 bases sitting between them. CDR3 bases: TGTGCCAGCAGGCCCCAGGGGCCCTATGGCTACACCTTC. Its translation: CASRPQGPYGYTF.

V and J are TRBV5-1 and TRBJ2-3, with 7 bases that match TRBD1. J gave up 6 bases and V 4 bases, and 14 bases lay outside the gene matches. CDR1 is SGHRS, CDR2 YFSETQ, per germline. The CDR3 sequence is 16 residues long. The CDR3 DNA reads TGCGCCAGCAGCGCGGACAGGACCGAAAGGTGGGATACGCAGTATTTT. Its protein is CASSADRTERWDTQYF.

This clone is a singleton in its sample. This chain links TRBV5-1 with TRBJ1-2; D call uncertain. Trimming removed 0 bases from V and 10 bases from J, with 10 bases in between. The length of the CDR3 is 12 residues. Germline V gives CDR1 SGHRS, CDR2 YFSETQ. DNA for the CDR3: TGCGCCAGCAGCTTGGTGCAGGAAGACTACACCTTC. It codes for CASSLVQEDYTF.

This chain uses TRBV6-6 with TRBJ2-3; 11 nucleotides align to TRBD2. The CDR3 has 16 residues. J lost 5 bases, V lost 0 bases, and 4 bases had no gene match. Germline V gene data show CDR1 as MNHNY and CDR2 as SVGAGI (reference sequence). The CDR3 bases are TGTGCCAGCAGTTACTCGAGGCTAGCGGGGGGAGATACGCAGTATTTT. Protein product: CASSYSRLAGGDTQYF.

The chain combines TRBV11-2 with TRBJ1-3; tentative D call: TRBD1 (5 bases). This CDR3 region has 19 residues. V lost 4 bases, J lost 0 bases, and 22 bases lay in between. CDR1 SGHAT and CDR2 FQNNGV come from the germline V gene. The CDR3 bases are TGTGCCAGCAGCTCCCCCCCAGGTCGTAGGGGTAGCTCTGGAAACACCATATATTTT. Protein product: CASSSPPGRRGSSGNTIYF. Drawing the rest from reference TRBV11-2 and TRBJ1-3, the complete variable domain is EAGVAQSPRYKIIEKRQSVAFWCNPISGHATLYWYQQILGQGPKLLIQFQNNGVVDDSQLPKDRFSAERLKGVDSTLKIQPAKLEDSAVYLCASSSPPGRRGSSGNTIYFGEGSWLTVV.

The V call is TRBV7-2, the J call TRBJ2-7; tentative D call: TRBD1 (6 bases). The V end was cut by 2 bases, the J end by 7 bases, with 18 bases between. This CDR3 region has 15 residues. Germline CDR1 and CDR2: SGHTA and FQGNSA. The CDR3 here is CASSLRGMGPGEQYF. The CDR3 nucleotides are TGTGCCAGCAGCTTAAGGGGGATGGGTCCGGGGGAGCAGTACTTC. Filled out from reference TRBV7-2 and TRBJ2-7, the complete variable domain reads GAGVSQSPSNKVTEKGKDVELRCDPISGHTALYWYRQSLGQGLEFLIYFQGNSAPDKSGLPSDRFSAERTGGSVSTLTIQRTQQEDSAVYLCASSLRGMGPGEQYFGPGTRLTVT.

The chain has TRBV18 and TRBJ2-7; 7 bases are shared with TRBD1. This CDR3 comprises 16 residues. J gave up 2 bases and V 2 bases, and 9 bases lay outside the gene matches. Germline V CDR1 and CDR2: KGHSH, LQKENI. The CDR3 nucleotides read TGTGCCAGCTCACCATCTCGAGCCGGGACAGCCTACGAGCAGTACTTC. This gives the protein CASSPSRAGTAYEQYF.

The CDR3 loop is CASSLGGRVDEKLFF. CDR3 sequence (DNA): TGTGCCAGCAGCTTGGGGGGCAGGGTGGACGAAAAACTGTTTTTT. V is TRBV5-4 and J is TRBJ1-4, with D possibly TRBD1 on 5 matching bases. There are 15 residues in the CDR3. Per the germline V gene, CDR1 is SGHNT and CDR2 is YYREEE (reference sequence). Trimming cost V 0 bases and J 8 bases, with 14 bases left between them.

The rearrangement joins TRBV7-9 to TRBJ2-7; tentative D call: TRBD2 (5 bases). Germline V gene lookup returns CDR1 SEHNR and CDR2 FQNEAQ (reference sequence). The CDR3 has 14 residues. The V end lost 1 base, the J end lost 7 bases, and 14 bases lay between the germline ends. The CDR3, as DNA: TGTGCCAGCAGCTTAGTTTCGGGGTTGGGGGAGCAGTACTTC. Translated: CASSLVSGLGEQYF.

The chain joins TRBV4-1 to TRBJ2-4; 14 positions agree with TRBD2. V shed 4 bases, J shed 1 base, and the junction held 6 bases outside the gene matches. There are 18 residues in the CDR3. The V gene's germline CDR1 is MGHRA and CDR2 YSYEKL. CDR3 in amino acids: CASSPGLAGGLAKNIQYF. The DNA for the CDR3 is TGCGCCAGCAGCCCTGGACTAGCGGGGGGTTTGGCCAAAAACATTCAGTACTTC.

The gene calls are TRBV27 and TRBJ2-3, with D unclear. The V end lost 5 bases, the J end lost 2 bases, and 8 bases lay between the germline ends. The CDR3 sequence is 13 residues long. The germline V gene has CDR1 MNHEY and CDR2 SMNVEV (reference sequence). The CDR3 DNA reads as TGTGCCAGCAGTCTTTCCTTCACAGATACGCAGTATTTT. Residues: CASSLSFTDTQYF.

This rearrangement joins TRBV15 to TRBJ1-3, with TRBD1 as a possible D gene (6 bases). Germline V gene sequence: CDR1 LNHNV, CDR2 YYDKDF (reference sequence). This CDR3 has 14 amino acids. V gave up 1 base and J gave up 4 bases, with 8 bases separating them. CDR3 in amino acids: CATSRGRGGNTIYF. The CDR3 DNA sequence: TGTGCCACCAGCAGAGGCAGGGGAGGAAACACCATATATTTT.

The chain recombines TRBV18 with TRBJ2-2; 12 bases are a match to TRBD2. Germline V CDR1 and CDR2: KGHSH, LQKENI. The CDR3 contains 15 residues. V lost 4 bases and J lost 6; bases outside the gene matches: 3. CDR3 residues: CASSQGLAGAGELFF. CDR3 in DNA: TGTGCCAGCTCACAGGGACTAGCGGGTGCCGGGGAGCTGTTTTTT.

The CDR3 reads CASSDRGWANVLTF. The CDR3 nucleotides are TGTGCCAGCAGTGACAGGGGATGGGCCAACGTCCTGACTTTC. The chain joins TRBV2 to TRBJ2-6; the D gene is possibly TRBD1 (6 bases). The CDR3 covers 14 residues. Germline loops: CDR1 SNHLY, CDR2 FYNNEI. The V gene lost 3 bases and the J gene lost 5 bases, with 8 bases spanning the gap.

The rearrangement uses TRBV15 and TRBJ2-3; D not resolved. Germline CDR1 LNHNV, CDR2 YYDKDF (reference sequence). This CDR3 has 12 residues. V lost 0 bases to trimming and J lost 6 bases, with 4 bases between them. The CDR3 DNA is TGTGCCACCAGCAGAGACCCGGATACGCAGTATTTT. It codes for CATSRDPDTQYF.

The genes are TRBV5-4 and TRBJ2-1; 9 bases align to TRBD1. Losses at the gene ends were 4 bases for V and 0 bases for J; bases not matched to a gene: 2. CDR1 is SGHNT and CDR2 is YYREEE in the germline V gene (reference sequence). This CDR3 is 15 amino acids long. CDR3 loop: CASSLQGASYNEQFF. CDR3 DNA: TGTGCCAGCAGCCTACAGGGGGCCTCCTACAATGAGCAGTTCTTC.

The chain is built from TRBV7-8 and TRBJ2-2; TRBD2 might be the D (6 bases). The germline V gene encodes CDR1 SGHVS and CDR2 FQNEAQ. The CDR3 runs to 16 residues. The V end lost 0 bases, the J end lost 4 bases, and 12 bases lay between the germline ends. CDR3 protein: CASSLARQGGTGELFF. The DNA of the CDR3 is TGTGCCAGCAGCTTAGCGCGTCAGGGAGGCACCGGGGAGCTGTTTTTT.

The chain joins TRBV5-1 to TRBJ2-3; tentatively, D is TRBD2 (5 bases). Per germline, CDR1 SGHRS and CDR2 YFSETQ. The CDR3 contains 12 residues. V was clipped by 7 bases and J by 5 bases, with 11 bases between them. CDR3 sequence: CASRSGVDTQYF. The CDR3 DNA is TGCGCCAGCCGCAGCGGTGTAGATACGCAGTATTTT.

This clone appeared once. The CDR3 sequence: CASSEGGTGYYGYTF. CDR3 DNA: TGTGCCAGCAGCGAGGGCGGGACAGGGTACTATGGCTACACCTTC. The chain links TRBV7-2 to TRBJ1-2, with TRBD1 matching over 9 bases. J lost 3 bases, V lost 5 bases, and 7 bases had no gene match. This CDR3 contains 15 residues. Germline CDR1 SGHTA, CDR2 FQGNSA.

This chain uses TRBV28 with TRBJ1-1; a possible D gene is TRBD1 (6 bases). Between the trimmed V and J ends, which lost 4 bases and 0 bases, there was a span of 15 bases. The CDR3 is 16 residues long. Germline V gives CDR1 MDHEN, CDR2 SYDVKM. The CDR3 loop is CASSYKQGMVNTEAFF. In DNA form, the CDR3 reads TGTGCCAGCAGTTATAAACAGGGAATGGTGAACACTGAAGCTTTCTTT.

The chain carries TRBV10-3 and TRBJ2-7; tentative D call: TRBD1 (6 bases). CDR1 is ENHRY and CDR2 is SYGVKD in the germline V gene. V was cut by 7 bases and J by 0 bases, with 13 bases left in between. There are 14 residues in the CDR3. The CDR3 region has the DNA TGTGCCATCACCGGACAGCCCTCCTCCTACGAGCAGTACTTC. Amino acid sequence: CAITGQPSSYEQYF.

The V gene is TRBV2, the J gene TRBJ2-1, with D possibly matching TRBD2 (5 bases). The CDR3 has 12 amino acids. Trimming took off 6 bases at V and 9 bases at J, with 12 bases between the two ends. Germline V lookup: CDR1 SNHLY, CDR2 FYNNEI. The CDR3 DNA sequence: TGTGCCAGCAGGGAGAGACTAATTGAGCAGTTCTTC. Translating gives CASRERLIEQFF.

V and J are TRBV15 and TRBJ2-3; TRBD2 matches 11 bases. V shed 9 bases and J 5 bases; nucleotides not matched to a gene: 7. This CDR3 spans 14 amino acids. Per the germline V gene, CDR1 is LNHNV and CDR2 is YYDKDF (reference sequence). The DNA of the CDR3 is TGTGCCACGAGTAGCGGGAGGGCCGTAGATACGCAGTATTTT. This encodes CATSSGRAVDTQYF.

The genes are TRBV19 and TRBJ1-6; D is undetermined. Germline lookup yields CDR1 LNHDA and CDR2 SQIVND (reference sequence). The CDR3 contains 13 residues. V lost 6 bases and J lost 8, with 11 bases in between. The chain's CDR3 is CASRHTSDSPLHF. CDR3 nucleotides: TGTGCCAGTAGACATACGTCAGATTCACCCCTCCACTTT.

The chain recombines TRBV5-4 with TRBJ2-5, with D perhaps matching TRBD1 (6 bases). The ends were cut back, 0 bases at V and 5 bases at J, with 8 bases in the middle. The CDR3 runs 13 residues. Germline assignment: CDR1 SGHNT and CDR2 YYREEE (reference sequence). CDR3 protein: CASSLAQGETQYF. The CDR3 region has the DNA TGTGCCAGCAGCTTGGCTCAGGGGGAGACCCAGTACTTC.

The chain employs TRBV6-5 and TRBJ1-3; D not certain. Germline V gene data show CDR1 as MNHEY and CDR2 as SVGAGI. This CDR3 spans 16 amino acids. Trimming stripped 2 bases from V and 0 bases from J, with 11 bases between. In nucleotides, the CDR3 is TGTGCCAGCAGTTACGGGCCGCTCCACTCTGGAAACACCATATATTTT. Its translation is CASSYGPLHSGNTIYF.

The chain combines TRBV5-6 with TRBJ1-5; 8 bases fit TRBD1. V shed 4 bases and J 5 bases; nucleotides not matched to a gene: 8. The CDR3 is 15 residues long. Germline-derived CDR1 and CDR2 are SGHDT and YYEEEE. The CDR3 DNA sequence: TGTGCCAGCAGCGCCGGACAGGGAATTTATCAGCCCCAGCATTTT. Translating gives CASSAGQGIYQPQHF.

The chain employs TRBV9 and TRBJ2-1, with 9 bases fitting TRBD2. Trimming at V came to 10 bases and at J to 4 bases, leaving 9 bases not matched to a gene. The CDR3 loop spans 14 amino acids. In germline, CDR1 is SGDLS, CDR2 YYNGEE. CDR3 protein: CAGSSGRQYNEQFF. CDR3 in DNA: TGTGCCGGCTCCAGCGGGAGGCAATACAATGAGCAGTTCTTC.

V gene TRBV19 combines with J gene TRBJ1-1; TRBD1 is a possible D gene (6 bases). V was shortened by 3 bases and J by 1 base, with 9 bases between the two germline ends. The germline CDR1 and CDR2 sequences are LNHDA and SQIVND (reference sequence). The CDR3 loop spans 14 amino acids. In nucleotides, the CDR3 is TGTGCCAGTAGTATTCTGACAGGGAACACTGAAGCTTTCTTT. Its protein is CASSILTGNTEAFF. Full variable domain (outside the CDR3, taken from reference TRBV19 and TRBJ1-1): DGGITQSPKYLFRKEGQNVTLSCEQNLNHDAMYWYRQDPGQGLRLIYYSQIVNDFQKGDIAEGYSVSREKKESFPLTVTSAQKNPTAFYLCASSILTGNTEAFFGQGTRLTVV.